This T cell receptor beta chain originates from a study of shared clonotypes between healthy human individuals. Losses at the gene ends were 3 bases for V and 4 bases for J; bases not matched to a gene: 14. Germline-derived CDR1 and CDR2 are SNHLY and FYNNEI. CDR3 length equals 17 residues. Clones were sequenced by immunoSEQ multiplex PCR, and TCRdb holds only the in-frame ones, with some missing. Among some 1,600,000 clones listed, 95% to 99% were seen once. This clone is a singleton in its sample. The rearrangement uses TRBV2 and TRBJ1-2, with TRBD1 matching over 7 bases. Sequences were obtained from naive CD4+ T cells sorted from blood. Subset denoted: CD45RA+ positively selected. This clonotype was obtained from a man aged 30 to 39 in good health. CDR3 region: CASSDARRQGGSYGYTF. The DNA of the CDR3 is TGTGCCAGCAGTGACGCACGACGACAGGGCGGGAGCTATGGCTACACCTTC.